The 26 T cell receptor beta chains presented below share a single source sample, sequenced in a study of human T cells and chemical hapten exposure. Time point described: pre-sensitization, week 0. The treatment denotes: therapeutic diphenylcyclopropenone sensitization with weekly scalp DPC. TCRdb reprocessed the RACE reads via MiXCR and lists one record per CDR3 protein. The table has 85,000 to 100,000 distinct CDR3 sequences, 10% to 12% seen once; the top ten hold about 3.1%. The sample was whole blood, taken in connection with sensitization to the hapten diphenylcyclopropenone (DPC). The receptor set was obtained from a woman in her sixties with alopecia areata. Some clones in this sample may be carry-over from other donors' samples.

This clonotype has ten or more counts. The genes are TRBV12-3 or TRBV12-4 and TRBJ1-2, with D uncertain. V was trimmed by 5 bases and J by 7 bases, leaving 14 bases between them. This CDR3 has 13 amino acids. The CDR3 DNA sequence: TGTGCCAGCAGTCCCCCCAACCGGGGTGGCTACACCTTC. This encodes CASSPPNRGGYTF.

This clonotype was found a few times. Written as DNA, the CDR3 is TGTGCCAGCAGCACCGGGACAGCTAGCACAGATACGCAGTATTTT. Translating it yields CASSTGTASTDTQYF. The chain couples TRBV9 to TRBJ2-3; 7 bases line up with TRBD1. The CDR3 has 15 amino acids. Germline loops: CDR1 SGDLS, CDR2 YYNGEE. V was clipped by 4 bases and J by 0 bases; unmatched bases: 5.

In this sample, this clonotype turned up many times. The chain is built from TRBV5-4 and TRBJ1-4; no firm D call. The V and J ends lost 0 bases and 10 bases respectively, with 16 bases between them. The CDR3 covers 15 residues. Germline CDR1 and CDR2: SGHNT and YYREEE (reference sequence). The CDR3 spells CASSLDSRPRGKLFF. The CDR3 nucleotides read TGTGCCAGCAGCTTGGATTCCAGACCCCGTGGAAAACTGTTTTTT.

This clonotype was found many times. V and J are TRBV7-6 and TRBJ2-3; TRBD2 is a possible D gene (6 bases). This CDR3 spans 15 amino acids. Germline V lookup: CDR1 SGHVS, CDR2 FNYEAQ. Trimming stripped 2 bases from V and 1 base from J, with 10 bases between. The CDR3 sequence: CASSLSGTGTDTQYF. CDR3 bases: TGTGCCAGCAGCTTATCCGGGACTGGCACAGATACGCAGTATTTT.

This clonotype was seen at least ten times. The genes are TRBV5-1 and TRBJ2-7; D is undetermined. The CDR3 spans 14 residues. CDR1 and CDR2 from the germline V gene are SGHRS and YFSETQ. Trimming took 4 bases from V and 7 from J, leaving 18 bases between them. The CDR3 region has the DNA TGCGCCAGCAGCCGTGATCCCCCGAGTCGAGAGCAGTACTTC. The encoded protein is CASSRDPPSREQYF. The full variable domain, rest sourced from reference TRBV5-1 and TRBJ2-7, is KAGVTQTPRYLIKTRGQQVTLSCSPISGHRSVSWYQQTPGQGLQFLFEYFSETQRNKGNFPGRFSGRQFSNSRSEMNVSTLELGDSALYLCASSRDPPSREQYFGPGTRLTVT.

The chain couples TRBV6-5 to TRBJ2-3; TRBD1 matches at 8 bases. The CDR3 totals 15 residues. Germline V CDR1 and CDR2: MNHEY, SVGAGI. The V gene end was trimmed by 8 bases and the J gene end by 5 bases; junction bases not matched to a gene: 12. In DNA, the CDR3 is TGTGCCAGCCGGCTTTACCAGGGGGCCGTAGATACGCAGTATTTT. It encodes CASRLYQGAVDTQYF.

This clonotype was observed a few times. J is TRBJ1-2 and V is TRBV20-1; TRBD1 agrees at 7 bases. In germline, CDR1 is DFQATT, CDR2 SNEGSKA (reference sequence). J lost 4 bases, V lost 6 bases, and 11 bases had no gene match. There are 14 residues in the CDR3. The CDR3 region is CSASLTGDGYGYTF. The CDR3 DNA follows: TGCAGTGCCTCACTAACAGGGGACGGCTATGGCTACACCTTC.

This clonotype was found many times. The chain is built from TRBV9 and TRBJ2-2; D ambiguous. The ends were cut back, 3 bases at V and 1 base at J, with 1 base in the middle. Germline loops: CDR1 SGDLS, CDR2 YYNGEE. The CDR3 has 12 amino acids. CDR3: CASSENTGELFF. CDR3 in DNA: TGTGCCAGCAGCGAGAACACCGGGGAGCTGTTTTTT. The whole variable domain, remainder taken from reference TRBV9 and TRBJ2-2, is DSGVTQTPKHLITATGQRVTLRCSPRSGDLSVYWYQQSLDQGLQFLIQYYNGEERAKGNILERFSAQQFPDLHSELNLSSLELGDSALYFCASSENTGELFFGEGSRLTVL.

This clonotype has ten or more counts. This sequence joins TRBV6-5 and TRBJ2-3; 9 nucleotides match TRBD1. The CDR3 has 17 amino acids. Germline-derived CDR1 and CDR2 are MNHEY and SVGAGI. V gave up 4 bases and J gave up 5 bases; unmatched junction bases: 13. CDR3 in amino acids: CASSSHSPGQGGDTQYF. DNA for the CDR3: TGTGCCAGCAGTTCCCACTCTCCGGGACAGGGCGGAGATACGCAGTATTTT.

This clonotype was counted ten times or more. The V call is TRBV18, the J call TRBJ1-2; TRBD1 aligns across 8 bases. The V gene's germline CDR1 is KGHSH and CDR2 LQKENI. The V gene end was trimmed by 4 bases and the J gene end by 0 bases; junction bases not matched to a gene: 4. The CDR3 length is 15 residues. The CDR3 nucleotides read TGTGCCAGCTCACTAGGACAGGGACCTAACTATGGCTACACCTTC. This sequence encodes CASSLGQGPNYGYTF.

This clonotype was counted at least ten times. The chain has TRBV30 and TRBJ2-2; no firm D call. The CDR3 loop spans 13 amino acids. Deletions cut 2 bases from V and 5 bases from J, with 9 bases between. CDR1 and CDR2 (germline): GTSNPN, SVGIG (reference sequence). CDR3 sequence (DNA): TGTGCCTGGAGTCCCCAAGCGACCGGGGAGCTGTTTTTT. Amino acid sequence: CAWSPQATGELFF.

The CDR3 region has the DNA TGTGCCAGCAGTTTAAGTCAGGGGAGGTACGAGCAGTACTTC. It is translated as CASSLSQGRYEQYF. The genes are TRBV6-2 or TRBV6-3 and TRBJ2-7; either TRBD1 or TRBD2 may fit D (6 bases each). Germline V gene data show CDR1 as MNHEY and CDR2 as SVGEGT. Trimming removed 4 bases from V and 4 bases from J, with 14 bases in between. This CDR3 spans 14 amino acids.

The V gene is TRBV20-1, the J gene TRBJ2-7, with TRBD1 matching over 7 bases. V lost 0 bases and J lost 6; bases outside the gene matches: 8. The CDR3 runs to 14 residues. Germline assignment: CDR1 DFQATT and CDR2 SNEGSKA (reference sequence). The CDR3 bases are TGCAGTGCTAGAGATCCCACAGGGGTTTCCGAGCAGTACTTC. Translating it yields CSARDPTGVSEQYF.

There are a few counts of this clonotype. CDR3 sequence (DNA): TGCGCCAGCAGCCATCGGGGACAGGGCGTCTCCGGGGAGCTGTTTTTT. Its protein is CASSHRGQGVSGELFF. The chain employs TRBV5-1 and TRBJ2-2; 9 bases match TRBD1. Per the germline V gene, CDR1 is SGHRS and CDR2 is YFSETQ. The CDR3 is 16 residues long. The ends lost 4 bases at V and 6 bases at J; junction bases unmatched: 10.

Only a few counts were recorded for this clonotype. This rearrangement joins TRBV18 to TRBJ2-5; unclear D gene. This CDR3 is built from 11 residues. Trimming removed 4 bases from V and 4 bases from J, with 4 bases in between. From germline, CDR1 is KGHSH and CDR2 LQKENI. CDR3 region: CASSRRETQYF. The CDR3 region has the DNA TGTGCCAGCTCACGAAGAGAGACCCAGTACTTC.

The table lists this clonotype with a few counts. The V and J genes are TRBV6-1 and TRBJ2-7, with D tentatively TRBD1 (5 bases). Germline CDR1 reads MNHNS; CDR2 reads SASEGT. Between the trimmed V and J ends, which lost 4 bases and 1 base, there was a span of 8 bases. The CDR3 has 13 residues. CDR3: CASSVQESYEQYF. The CDR3 bases are TGTGCCAGCAGTGTACAGGAGTCCTACGAGCAGTACTTC.

This clonotype was seen repeatedly, ten times or more. V and J are TRBV12-3 or TRBV12-4 and TRBJ1-5; a possible D gene is TRBD1 (5 bases). The CDR3 is 18 residues long. With 4 bases removed from V and 3 bases from J, the gap between germline ends came to 22 bases. CDR3 sequence (DNA): TGTGCCAGCAGTTCGAGTGGAGACAGCACAGTTCTCAATCAGCCCCAGCATTTT. It yields the protein CASSSSGDSTVLNQPQHF.

In its sample, this clonotype was seen many times. The rearrangement uses TRBV7-2 and TRBJ2-7; TRBD1 agrees at 8 bases. The CDR3 contains 14 residues. CDR1 and CDR2 from the germline V gene are SGHTA and FQGNSA. V lost 4 bases and J lost 4; bases outside the gene matches: 6. CDR3 sequence (DNA): TGTGCCAGCAGCTCCTCCGGGACAGGTTACGAGCAGTACTTC. Protein sequence: CASSSSGTGYEQYF.

This clonotype was detected only a few times. The gene calls are TRBV6-6 and TRBJ1-2, with D uncertain. This CDR3 comprises 12 residues. Between the trimmed V and J ends, which lost 6 bases and 5 bases, there was a span of 10 bases. CDR1 is MNHNY and CDR2 is SVGAGI in the germline V gene (reference sequence). CDR3 DNA: TGTGCCAGCAGCTCCGCTCCGTATGGCTACACCTTC. The encoded protein is CASSSAPYGYTF.

The V call is TRBV18, the J call TRBJ1-1; unclear D gene. This CDR3 comprises 14 residues. Germline lookup yields CDR1 KGHSH and CDR2 LQKENI. V was trimmed by 3 bases and J by 1 base, leaving 9 bases between them. This chain's CDR3 is CASSPLVENTEAFF. In nucleotides, the CDR3 is TGTGCCAGCTCACCTTTGGTTGAGAACACTGAAGCTTTCTTT.

This CDR3 reads CSVEFGGQETQYF. The CDR3 DNA reads as TGCAGCGTTGAGTTCGGGGGCCAAGAGACCCAGTACTTC. The chain joins TRBV29-1 to TRBJ2-5, with D possibly TRBD2 on 6 matching bases. CDR3 length equals 13 residues. With 3 bases removed from V and 1 base from J, the gap between germline ends came to 9 bases. CDR1 is SQVTM, CDR2 ANQGSEA, per germline. Full variable domain (remainder filled in from reference TRBV29-1 and TRBJ2-5): SAVISQKPSRDICQRGTSLTIQCQVDSQVTMMFWYRQQPGQSLTLIATANQGSEATYESGFVIDKFPISRPNLTFSTLTVSNMSPEDSSIYLCSVEFGGQETQYFGPGTRLLVL.

This sequence joins TRBV11-2 and TRBJ2-2, with D possibly being TRBD2 (5 bases). Germline loops: CDR1 SGHAT, CDR2 FQNNGV. Trimming took off 0 bases at V and 6 bases at J, with 5 bases between the two ends. The CDR3 sequence is 13 residues long. The CDR3 DNA reads TGTGCCAGCAGCTTAGACGGGGCCGGGGAGCTGTTTTTT. Its protein is CASSLDGAGELFF.

This clonotype was observed a handful of times. V and J are TRBV13 and TRBJ1-1; 9 bases align to TRBD1. CDR3 size: 14 residues. V lost 1 base and J lost 13; bases outside the gene matches: 10. From germline, CDR1 is PRHDT and CDR2 FYEKMQ (reference sequence). The CDR3 DNA reads TGTGCCAGCAGCTTAGTTTTAGGGACAGGGAGTAATTTCTTT. It specifies CASSLVLGTGSNFF.

This clonotype occurred many times. The V and J genes are TRBV2 and TRBJ1-1; D gene unclear. The CDR3 spans 15 residues. The germline V and J ends were trimmed by 6 bases and 0 bases, with 14 bases remaining between them. CDR1 is SNHLY and CDR2 is FYNNEI in the germline V gene. The CDR3, as DNA: TGTGCCAGCAGCCTGGACGGATTCATGAACACTGAAGCTTTCTTT. Protein: CASSLDGFMNTEAFF.

This clonotype was counted many times. CDR3 sequence: CASSLRPTANTGELFF. CDR3 sequence (DNA): TGTGCCAGCAGCTTGCGGCCTACAGCGAACACCGGGGAGCTGTTTTTT. The rearrangement links TRBV5-5 to TRBJ2-2, with unresolved D. V was shortened by 1 base and J by 0 bases, with 10 bases between the two germline ends. Germline lookup yields CDR1 SGHKS and CDR2 YYEKEE (reference sequence). This CDR3 spans 16 amino acids. Drawing the rest from reference TRBV5-5 and TRBJ2-2, the complete variable domain is DAGVTQSPTHLIKTRGQQVTLRCSPISGHKSVSWYQQVLGQGPQFIFQYYEKEERGRGNFPDRFSARQFPNYSSELNVNALLLGDSALYLCASSLRPTANTGELFFGEGSRLTVL.

This clonotype has at least ten counts. The J gene is TRBJ1-1, the V gene TRBV2, with D maybe TRBD1 (5 bases). Germline values: CDR1 SNHLY, CDR2 FYNNEI. CDR3 length: 16 residues. Between the trimmed V and J ends, which lost 7 bases and 0 bases, there was a span of 18 bases. CDR3 nucleotides: TGTGCCAGCATTCCGGACCGGACAACCATGAACACTGAAGCTTTCTTT. Translated: CASIPDRTTMNTEAFF.